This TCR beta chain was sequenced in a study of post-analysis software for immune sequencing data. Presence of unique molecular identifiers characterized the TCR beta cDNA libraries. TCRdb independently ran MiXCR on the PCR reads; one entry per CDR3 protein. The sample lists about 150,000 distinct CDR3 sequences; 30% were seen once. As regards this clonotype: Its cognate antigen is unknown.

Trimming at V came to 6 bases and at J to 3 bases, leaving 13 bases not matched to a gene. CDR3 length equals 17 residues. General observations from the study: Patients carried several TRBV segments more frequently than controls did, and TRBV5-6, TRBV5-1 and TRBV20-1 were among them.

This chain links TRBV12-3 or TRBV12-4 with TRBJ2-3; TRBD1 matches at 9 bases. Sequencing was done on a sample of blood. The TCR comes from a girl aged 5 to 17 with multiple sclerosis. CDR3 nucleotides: TGTGCCAGCAGACATAGGACAGGGGTAGGGATTACAGATACGCAGTATTTT. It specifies CASRHRTGVGITDTQYF.